These 15 T cell receptor beta chains originate from one sample sequenced in a study of blood T cell repertoires in COVID-19. Clones were read by immunoSEQ multiplex PCR, and TCRdb kept only the in-frame ones, dropping some. There are approximately 94,000 clones in the sample; 70% to 85% occur only once, and 24% lies in the top ten. The sequenced material came from peripheral blood. These receptors were obtained from a human donor in a cohort sampled during active COVID-19.

The chain uses TRBV10-3 and TRBJ2-7; D not resolved. Trimming took 2 bases from V and 2 from J, leaving 16 bases between them. Germline assignment: CDR1 ENHRY and CDR2 SYGVKD. This CDR3 has 16 amino acids. CDR3 DNA sequence: TGTGCCATCAGTGAGGATTCCCTGGCTCGGGCCTACGAGCAGTACTTC. It yields the protein CAISEDSLARAYEQYF.

V and J are TRBV25-1 and TRBJ1-5, with D possibly being TRBD1 (5 bases). The V gene's germline CDR1 is MGHDK and CDR2 SYGVNS. CDR3 size: 14 residues. V lost 3 bases and J lost 6, with 12 bases in between. The chain's CDR3 is CASSERGGSQPQHF. As DNA, the CDR3 is TGTGCCAGCAGTGAGCGGGGCGGGAGTCAGCCCCAGCATTTT.

This chain uses TRBV5-4 with TRBJ1-2; D remains ambiguous. CDR3 size: 14 residues. The V and J ends lost 1 base and 7 bases respectively, with 14 bases between them. The germline V gene encodes CDR1 SGHNT and CDR2 YYREEE (reference sequence). The CDR3 loop reads CASSLLSSRAGYTF. In DNA, the CDR3 is TGTGCCAGCAGCTTGCTAAGCTCGAGGGCTGGCTACACCTTC.

The genes are TRBV2 and TRBJ2-1; TRBD1 matches at 8 bases. The CDR3 has 15 amino acids. V shed 6 bases, J shed 4 bases, and the junction held 8 bases outside the gene matches. Germline V gene lookup returns CDR1 SNHLY and CDR2 FYNNEI. The CDR3 protein is CASRAPDREYNEQFF. CDR3 in DNA: TGTGCCAGCAGGGCCCCGGACAGGGAATACAATGAGCAGTTCTTC. The full variable domain, completed using reference TRBV2 and TRBJ2-1, is EPEVTQTPSHQVTQMGQEVILRCVPISNHLYFYWYRQILGQKVEFLVSFYNNEISEKSEIFDDQFSVERPDGSNFTLKIRSTKLEDSAMYFCASRAPDREYNEQFFGPGTRLTVL.

On this clone: The same CDR3 arises from other DNA sequences in this sample as well. DNA of the CDR3: TGCGCCAGCAGCCCCGGGACTAGCGGGACCACAGATACGCAGTATTTT. Protein sequence: CASSPGTSGTTDTQYF. The chain recombines TRBV5-1 with TRBJ2-3; 13 bases align to TRBD2. CDR1 and CDR2 from the germline V gene are SGHRS and YFSETQ. This CDR3 has 16 amino acids. After removal of 4 bases from V and 2 bases from J, the junction contained 4 bases not matched to a gene. Looking up the rest from reference TRBV5-1 and TRBJ2-3 gives the full variable domain: KAGVTQTPRYLIKTRGQQVTLSCSPISGHRSVSWYQQTPGQGLQFLFEYFSETQRNKGNFPGRFSGRQFSNSRSEMNVSTLELGDSALYLCASSPGTSGTTDTQYFGPGTRLTVL.

The chain recombines TRBV7-8 with TRBJ2-3; 10 bases line up with TRBD2. Germline values: CDR1 SGHVS, CDR2 FQNEAQ. J was trimmed by 2 bases and V by 5 bases; bases with no gene match: 13. The CDR3 runs to 18 residues. CDR3 nucleotides: TGTGCCAGCAGCCATCCACTTTCAGCGGGAGGGACCACAGATACGCAGTATTTT. The encoded protein is CASSHPLSAGGTTDTQYF.

This chain links TRBV6-5 with TRBJ2-3; a weak D match, TRBD2 (6 bases). Trimming pared 6 bases from V and 0 bases from J, leaving 13 bases between. CDR1 is MNHEY, CDR2 SVGAGI, per germline. The CDR3 is 15 amino acids. The CDR3 sequence: CASSLPGDSTDTQYF. The CDR3 nucleotides are TGTGCCAGCAGCCTACCGGGGGACAGCACAGATACGCAGTATTTT.

The chain recombines TRBV7-2 with TRBJ1-5; 7 bases fit TRBD1. CDR1 SGHTA and CDR2 FQGNSA come from the germline V gene. Germline trimming cut 5 bases from V and 2 bases from J; bases unmatched to any gene: 9. The CDR3 is 16 residues long. CDR3 bases: TGTGCCAGCAGCACTTGGGACAGCTCGGGCAATCAGCCCCAGCATTTT. This translates into CASSTWDSSGNQPQHF.

The V and J genes are TRBV11-1 and TRBJ2-7; no clear D. The CDR3 contains 12 residues. Germline-derived CDR1 and CDR2 are SGHAT and FQDESV (reference sequence). The V and J ends lost 5 bases and 6 bases respectively, with 11 bases between them. CDR3 coding DNA: TGTGCCAGCAGCAGCGATCACGCCGAGCAGTACTTC. Translation gives CASSSDHAEQYF.

The rearrangement uses TRBV18 and TRBJ2-1; D uncertain. The CDR3 has 14 amino acids. Germline assignment: CDR1 KGHSH and CDR2 LQKENI. Trimming removed 3 bases at V and 6 bases at J, with 12 bases between. Here the CDR3 DNA reads TGTGCCAGCTCACCTGTCTTGGCAGGCAATGAGCAGTTCTTC. This gives the protein CASSPVLAGNEQFF.

Written as DNA, the CDR3 is TGTGCCAGCCGCCAGTCGGGAACCGGGGAGCTGTTTTTT. Protein product: CASRQSGTGELFF. The rearrangement joins TRBV28 to TRBJ2-2; the D gene is possibly TRBD2 (5 bases). CDR3 length: 13 residues. Germline CDR1 reads MDHEN; CDR2 reads SYDVKM. The V end lost 8 bases, the J end lost 5 bases, and 12 bases lay between the germline ends.

This clone was seen a single time. The chain recombines TRBV5-1 with TRBJ2-2, with D possibly being TRBD1 (6 bases). CDR1 is SGHRS, CDR2 YFSETQ, per germline. There are 15 residues in the CDR3. Trimming pared 1 base from V and 0 bases from J, leaving 7 bases between. The CDR3 DNA reads as TGCGCCAGCAGCTTGCGGACAGCGAACACCGGGGAGCTGTTTTTT. This codes for CASSLRTANTGELFF.

V and J are TRBV20-1 and TRBJ2-7; maybe TRBD2 (6 bases). The germline V and J ends were trimmed by 3 bases and 3 bases, with 9 bases remaining between them. The germline V gene has CDR1 DFQATT and CDR2 SNEGSKA (reference sequence). This CDR3 region has 12 residues. CDR3 DNA: TGCAGTGCTAGTTTAGCGGACTACGAGCAGTACTTC. This codes for CSASLADYEQYF.

On this clone: Other DNA sequences in the same sample also yield this CDR3. The rearrangement joins TRBV7-9 to TRBJ2-2, with D hard to call. The V gene lost 5 bases and the J gene lost 3 bases, with 7 bases spanning the gap. The germline gives CDR1 SEHNR, CDR2 FQNEAQ (reference sequence). This CDR3 has 13 residues. The CDR3, as DNA: TGTGCCAGCAGCCCCCGGGACACCGGGGAGCTGTTTTTT. Its protein product is CASSPRDTGELFF.

This clone was seen only a few times. The V and J genes are TRBV27 and TRBJ2-1, with D uncertain. V was shortened by 3 bases and J by 3 bases, with 15 bases between the two germline ends. The CDR3 spans 16 residues. CDR1 and CDR2 (germline): MNHEY, SMNVEV (reference sequence). The CDR3 is CASSLSGVAYYNEQFF. The DNA for the CDR3 is TGTGCCAGCAGTTTGAGTGGAGTAGCCTACTACAATGAGCAGTTCTTC.